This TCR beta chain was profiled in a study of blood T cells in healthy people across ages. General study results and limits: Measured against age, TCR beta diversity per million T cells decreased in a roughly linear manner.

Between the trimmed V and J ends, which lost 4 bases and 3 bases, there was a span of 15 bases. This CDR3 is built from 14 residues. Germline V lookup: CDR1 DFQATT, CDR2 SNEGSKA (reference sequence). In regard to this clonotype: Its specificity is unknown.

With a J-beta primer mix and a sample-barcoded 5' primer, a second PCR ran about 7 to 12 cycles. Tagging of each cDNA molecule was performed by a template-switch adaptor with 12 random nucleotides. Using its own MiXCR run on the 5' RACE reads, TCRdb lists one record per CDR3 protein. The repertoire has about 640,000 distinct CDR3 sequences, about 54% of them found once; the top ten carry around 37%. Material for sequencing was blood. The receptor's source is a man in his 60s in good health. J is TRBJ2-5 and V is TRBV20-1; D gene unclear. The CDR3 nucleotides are TGCAGTGCTACGGGCCCGAGGCCAAAAGAGACCCAGTACTTC. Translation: CSATGPRPKETQYF.